A single sample gave rise to the 30 T cell receptor beta chains below, sequenced in a study of blood T cell repertoires in COVID-19. Data came from immunoSEQ multiplex PCR; TCRdb stores just in-frame clones and leaves some out. This sample has roughly 420,000 clones, with 85% to 90% found just once. The sequenced sample was PBMCs or T cells enriched from blood (not recorded which). The receptor set was obtained from a woman aged 30 to 39 with acute COVID-19.

The genes are TRBV15 and TRBJ1-2; D gene unclear. CDR3 length equals 15 residues. CDR1 is LNHNV, CDR2 YYDKDF, per germline (reference sequence). V lost 0 bases, J lost 8 bases, and 16 bases lay in between. The CDR3 reads CATSRDQKRGGGYTF. The CDR3 DNA reads as TGTGCCACCAGCAGAGACCAAAAGAGAGGAGGCGGCTACACCTTC.

This clone was observed a single time. The chain combines TRBV5-4 with TRBJ2-1, with D maybe TRBD1 (6 bases). V shed 0 bases and J shed 9 bases, with 10 bases lying between them. The germline CDR1 and CDR2 sequences are SGHNT and YYREEE (reference sequence). The CDR3 sequence is 13 residues long. The CDR3 nucleotides are TGTGCCAGCAGCTTGGACAGGGTGGGTGAGCAGTTCTTC. Protein: CASSLDRVGEQFF.

This chain joins TRBV15 and TRBJ2-7; 10 bases agree with TRBD1. Germline lookup yields CDR1 LNHNV and CDR2 YYDKDF (reference sequence). The CDR3 is 14 residues long. With V trimmed by 1 base and J by 5 bases, 2 bases remained unmatched. CDR3 protein: CATSRGDRGHEQYF. The CDR3 DNA reads TGTGCCACCAGCAGAGGGGACAGGGGTCACGAGCAGTACTTC.

The chain links TRBV6-5 to TRBJ1-2; maybe TRBD1 (5 bases). Germline CDR1 reads MNHEY; CDR2 reads SVGAGI. V was clipped by 2 bases and J by 4 bases, with 11 bases between them. The CDR3 extends over 14 amino acids. The DNA of the CDR3 is TGTGCCAGCAGTTACAGGGGAATAAGCTATGGCTACACCTTC. Translation gives CASSYRGISYGYTF.

The chain employs TRBV23-1 and TRBJ2-7; TRBD1 agrees at 7 bases. TRBV23-1 is marked as an open reading frame, function uncertain. V lost 4 bases to trimming and J lost 1 base; unmatched junction nucleotides: 13. The CDR3 extends over 17 amino acids. Here the CDR3 reads CASSPPKRQGPSYEQYF. CDR3 DNA sequence: TGCGCCAGCAGTCCCCCTAAACGACAGGGACCTTCCTACGAGCAGTACTTC.

CDR3: CASSVGGTGETQYF. The CDR3 nucleotides read TGTGCCAGCAGCGTAGGGGGGACAGGGGAGACCCAGTACTTC. The rearrangement links TRBV9 to TRBJ2-5; TRBD1 matches 9 bases. Trimming cost V 0 bases and J 5 bases; bases outside gene matches: 2. Germline loops: CDR1 SGDLS, CDR2 YYNGEE. The CDR3 loop spans 14 amino acids.

V gene TRBV9 combines with J gene TRBJ1-2; the match to TRBD1 covers 7 bases. The CDR3 totals 14 residues. Germline assignment: CDR1 SGDLS and CDR2 YYNGEE. J lost 8 bases, V lost 6 bases, and 13 bases had no gene match. The CDR3 region is CASKGAGGLGGYTF. The CDR3 nucleotides are TGTGCCAGCAAAGGGGCAGGGGGGTTAGGCGGCTACACCTTC.

The gene calls are TRBV20-1 and TRBJ1-5, with D perhaps TRBD1 (6 bases). Per germline, CDR1 DFQATT and CDR2 SNEGSKA (reference sequence). Trimming shortened V by 3 bases and J by 6 bases, and 18 bases separated the two germline ends. CDR3 length: 15 amino acids. DNA for the CDR3: TGCAGTGCTAGTAAGAACAGGGAATTAGGTCAGCCCCAGCATTTT. Residues: CSASKNRELGQPQHF.

This chain joins TRBV28 and TRBJ1-2; 9 nucleotides align to TRBD1. V lost 3 bases and J lost 4; bases outside the gene matches: 3. The CDR3 totals 14 residues. Looked up from germline, CDR1 is MDHEN and CDR2 is SYDVKM. The CDR3 protein is CASSFGQGIYGYTF. CDR3 bases: TGTGCCAGCAGTTTCGGACAGGGGATCTATGGCTACACCTTC.

V and J are TRBV5-5 and TRBJ2-1; 7 bases are shared with TRBD1. Germline V gene data show CDR1 as SGHKS and CDR2 as YYEKEE (reference sequence). The CDR3 has 14 residues. With V trimmed by 4 bases and J by 2 bases, 3 bases remained unmatched. CDR3 sequence: CASSPGTAYNEQFF. The DNA for the CDR3 is TGTGCCAGCAGCCCAGGGACAGCCTACAATGAGCAGTTCTTC.

The chain is built from TRBV5-5 and TRBJ1-1; a possible D gene is TRBD1 (6 bases). Germline V gives CDR1 SGHKS, CDR2 YYEKEE (reference sequence). The CDR3 contains 14 residues. The V end lost 1 base, the J end lost 3 bases, and 10 bases lay between the germline ends. CDR3 bases: TGTGCCAGCAGCTTGCGGCCAGGGGACACTGAAGCTTTCTTT. Translating gives CASSLRPGDTEAFF.

This rearrangement joins TRBV30 to TRBJ2-1; 7 nucleotides agree with TRBD1. This CDR3 comprises 14 residues. Germline values: CDR1 GTSNPN, CDR2 SVGIG (reference sequence). Here the CDR3 DNA reads TGTGGGGTGGCGGCAGGGGGCTCCTACAATGAGCAGTTCTTC. Encoded protein: CGVAAGGSYNEQFF.

The chain recombines TRBV6-1 with TRBJ2-7; perhaps TRBD2 as D (6 bases). The CDR3 contains 16 residues. V lost 3 bases, J lost 0 bases, and 15 bases lay in between. CDR1 and CDR2 from the germline V gene are MNHNS and SASEGT. CDR3 amino acids: CASSDAVGDSSYEQYF. CDR3 DNA: TGTGCCAGCAGTGATGCAGTGGGGGACTCCTCCTACGAGCAGTACTTC.

The gene calls are TRBV5-6 and TRBJ2-7, with TRBD1 matching 8 bases. Trimming at V came to 0 bases and at J to 6 bases, leaving 5 bases not matched to a gene. This CDR3 has 14 residues. Germline V gene data show CDR1 as SGHDT and CDR2 as YYEEEE. In DNA form, the CDR3 reads TGTGCCAGCAGCTTGGGGACAGGGTTGCTCGAGCAGTACTTC. Translation: CASSLGTGLLEQYF.

The chain recombines TRBV19 with TRBJ2-2; D call uncertain. This CDR3 is built from 15 residues. In germline, CDR1 is LNHDA, CDR2 SQIVND (reference sequence). V dropped 1 base and J dropped 5 bases, with 11 bases sitting between them. The chain's CDR3 is CASSIGSSGTGELFF. The CDR3 nucleotides read TGTGCCAGTAGTATAGGCTCGTCGGGTACCGGGGAGCTGTTTTTT.

J is TRBJ2-1 and V is TRBV30, with D perhaps TRBD2 (5 bases). The CDR3 consists of 12 residues. Trimming shortened V by 1 base and J by 5 bases, and 6 bases separated the two germline ends. Germline-derived CDR1 and CDR2 are GTSNPN and SVGIG (reference sequence). The CDR3 DNA reads as TGTGCCTGGAGTGAGCGGAACAATGAGCAGTTCTTC. It translates to CAWSERNNEQFF.

This clone came up once. V is TRBV28 and J is TRBJ2-3, with D maybe TRBD2 (5 bases). The CDR3 totals 11 residues. With 8 bases removed from V and 8 bases from J, the gap between germline ends came to 11 bases. CDR1 is MDHEN, CDR2 SYDVKM, per germline. CDR3 protein: CASGRRVTQYF. Here the CDR3 DNA reads TGTGCCAGCGGACGGCGGGTTACGCAGTATTTT. Full variable domain (outside the CDR3, taken from reference TRBV28 and TRBJ2-3): DVKVTQSSRYLVKRTGEKVFLECVQDMDHENMFWYRQDPGLGLRLIYFSYDVKMKEKGDIPEGYSVSREKKERFSLILESASTNQTSMYLCASGRRVTQYFGPGTRLTVL.

The chain combines TRBV9 with TRBJ2-3; a weak D match, TRBD1 (6 bases). Germline V gives CDR1 SGDLS, CDR2 YYNGEE. Trimming pared 4 bases from V and 2 bases from J, leaving 17 bases between. CDR3 size: 16 residues. In nucleotides, the CDR3 is TGTGCCAGCAGCCCGCGGCCGAGGGGGTACACAGATACGCAGTATTTT. This translates into CASSPRPRGYTDTQYF.

The chain combines TRBV7-2 with TRBJ1-1; D unclear. This CDR3 region has 12 residues. Germline loops: CDR1 SGHTA, CDR2 FQGNSA. The V end was cut by 2 bases, the J end by 5 bases, with 6 bases between. For the CDR3, the DNA is TGTGCCAGCAGCTTATTCAGGACTGAAGCTTTCTTT. Protein product: CASSLFRTEAFF.

The chain links TRBV5-1 to TRBJ2-2; TRBD2 might be the D (5 bases). The V gene lost 0 bases and the J gene lost 1 base, with 7 bases spanning the gap. This CDR3 is 15 amino acids long. CDR1 is SGHRS, CDR2 YFSETQ, per germline. For the CDR3, the DNA is TGCGCCAGCAGCTTGGGCCGGGGGAACACCGGGGAGCTGTTTTTT. As protein: CASSLGRGNTGELFF. Full variable domain (missing parts from reference TRBV5-1 and TRBJ2-2): KAGVTQTPRYLIKTRGQQVTLSCSPISGHRSVSWYQQTPGQGLQFLFEYFSETQRNKGNFPGRFSGRQFSNSRSEMNVSTLELGDSALYLCASSLGRGNTGELFFGEGSRLTVL.

The chain recombines TRBV27 with TRBJ1-5, with 9 bases fitting TRBD1. V lost 6 bases and J lost 3; bases outside the gene matches: 18. The CDR3 has 19 amino acids. Looked up from germline, CDR1 is MNHEY and CDR2 is SMNVEV (reference sequence). The chain's CDR3 is CASSLGAPGQGRANQPQHF. The CDR3 DNA reads as TGTGCCAGCAGCTTGGGTGCCCCAGGACAGGGGCGGGCCAATCAGCCCCAGCATTTT.

The sample holds a few counts of this clone. The V and J genes are TRBV28 and TRBJ2-5; D may be TRBD2 (6 bases). CDR1 and CDR2 from the germline V gene are MDHEN and SYDVKM. Trimming shortened V by 3 bases and J by 4 bases, and 15 bases separated the two germline ends. The CDR3 consists of 15 residues. The CDR3 nucleotides read TGTGCCAGCAGTTTCCCCATGGGGGGTGGAGAGACCCAGTACTTC. Protein product: CASSFPMGGGETQYF. The whole variable domain, remainder taken from reference TRBV28 and TRBJ2-5, is DVKVTQSSRYLVKRTGEKVFLECVQDMDHENMFWYRQDPGLGLRLIYFSYDVKMKEKGDIPEGYSVSREKKERFSLILESASTNQTSMYLCASSFPMGGGETQYFGPGTRLLVL.

This clone was recorded only once. This rearrangement joins TRBV7-2 to TRBJ2-7, with TRBD2 matching over 9 bases. CDR1 is SGHTA and CDR2 is FQGNSA in the germline V gene. With 4 bases clipped from V and 2 bases from J, the junction kept 6 bases outside the gene matches. CDR3 length: 15 amino acids. CDR3 sequence: CASSYNSGGTYEQYF. CDR3 coding DNA: TGTGCCAGCAGCTATAATAGCGGGGGCACCTACGAGCAGTACTTC.

The rearrangement joins TRBV2 to TRBJ1-5, with D hard to call. Between the trimmed V and J ends, which lost 2 bases and 11 bases, there was a span of 7 bases. There are 11 residues in the CDR3. Germline-derived CDR1 and CDR2 are SNHLY and FYNNEI. The CDR3 DNA follows: TGTGCCAGCAGTGAAACGGGGACCCAGCATTTT. This encodes CASSETGTQHF.

The chain uses TRBV11-2 and TRBJ1-1; D unclear. Germline V gene sequence: CDR1 SGHAT, CDR2 FQNNGV. This CDR3 has 12 residues. V was shortened by 5 bases and J by 1 base, with 5 bases between the two germline ends. DNA of the CDR3: TGTGCCAGCAGCCATCCGAACACTGAAGCTTTCTTT. Amino acid sequence: CASSHPNTEAFF.

In its sample, this clone was seen a few times. This chain connects TRBV13 to TRBJ2-2; D may be TRBD1 (5 bases). Germline CDR1 reads PRHDT; CDR2 reads FYEKMQ (reference sequence). Between the trimmed V and J ends, which lost 8 bases and 3 bases, there was a span of 13 bases. This CDR3 has 14 residues. The CDR3 spells CASRRDSYTGELFF. CDR3 in DNA: TGTGCCAGCCGGCGAGACAGCTACACCGGGGAGCTGTTTTTT. Using reference TRBV13 and TRBJ2-2 for the parts outside the CDR3, the full variable domain is AAGVIQSPRHLIKEKRETATLKCYPIPRHDTVYWYQQGPGQDPQFLISFYEKMQSDKGSIPDRFSAQQFSDYHSELNMSSLELGDSALYFCASRRDSYTGELFFGEGSRLTVL.

The count of this clone is one. The chain combines TRBV9 with TRBJ1-5, with TRBD1 matching over 8 bases. Germline assignment: CDR1 SGDLS and CDR2 YYNGEE. CDR3 length: 14 residues. J was trimmed by 3 bases and V by 3 bases; bases with no gene match: 2. The CDR3, as DNA: TGTGCCAGCAGCGCGGGACAGGTCAATCAGCCCCAGCATTTT. Encoded protein: CASSAGQVNQPQHF.

This clone appeared once. V usage is TRBV7-8 and J usage is TRBJ1-3, with TRBD1 as a possible D gene (5 bases). The CDR3 extends over 17 amino acids. Germline assignment: CDR1 SGHVS and CDR2 FQNEAQ. Trimming removed 1 base at V and 0 bases at J, with 13 bases between. CDR3 protein: CASSLVVPGHSGNTIYF. The CDR3 DNA is TGTGCCAGCAGCTTAGTGGTTCCAGGGCACTCTGGAAACACCATATATTTT.

The chain is built from TRBV13 and TRBJ1-2; D is uncertain. Trimming shortened V by 5 bases and J by 7 bases, and 17 bases separated the two germline ends. This CDR3 has 14 residues. CDR1 and CDR2 from the germline V gene are PRHDT and FYEKMQ (reference sequence). Here the CDR3 reads CASSPRSLSGGYTF. CDR3 DNA: TGTGCCAGCAGCCCTCGGTCCCTTAGCGGTGGCTACACCTTC.

The chain is built from TRBV11-2 and TRBJ2-1; D not certain. Trimming cost V 5 bases and J 7 bases, with 15 bases left between them. The CDR3 contains 14 residues. The V gene's germline CDR1 is SGHAT and CDR2 FQNNGV. CDR3 sequence reads: CASSAPRLGNEQFF. CDR3 DNA sequence: TGTGCCAGCAGCGCCCCGAGGCTTGGGAATGAGCAGTTCTTC.